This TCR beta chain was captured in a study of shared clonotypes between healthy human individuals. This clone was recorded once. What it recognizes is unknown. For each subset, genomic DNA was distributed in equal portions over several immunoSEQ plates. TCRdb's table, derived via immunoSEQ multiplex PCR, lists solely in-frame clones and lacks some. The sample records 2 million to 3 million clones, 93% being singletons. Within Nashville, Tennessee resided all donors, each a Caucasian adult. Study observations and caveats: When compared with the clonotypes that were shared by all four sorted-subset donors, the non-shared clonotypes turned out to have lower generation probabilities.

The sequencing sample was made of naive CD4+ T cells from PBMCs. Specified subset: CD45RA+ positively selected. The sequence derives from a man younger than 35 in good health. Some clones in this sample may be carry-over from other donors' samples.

CDR3 amino acids: CASSLTPLGDHNEQFF. The CDR3 DNA follows: TGTGCCAGCAGCTTAACGCCTCTAGGGGACCACAATGAGCAGTTCTTC. The chain uses TRBV7-3 and TRBJ2-1; D possibly matches TRBD1 or TRBD2 (5 bases each). Germline V lookup: CDR1 SGHTA, CDR2 FQGTGA. The CDR3 loop spans 16 amino acids. V lost 0 bases and J lost 5, with 14 bases in between. Complete variable domain (other parts from reference TRBV7-3 and TRBJ2-1): GAGVSQTPSNKVTEKGKYVELRCDPISGHTALYWYRQSLGQGPEFLIYFQGTGAADDSGLPNDRFFAVRPEGSVSTLKIQRTERGDSAVYLCASSLTPLGDHNEQFFGPGTRLTVL.